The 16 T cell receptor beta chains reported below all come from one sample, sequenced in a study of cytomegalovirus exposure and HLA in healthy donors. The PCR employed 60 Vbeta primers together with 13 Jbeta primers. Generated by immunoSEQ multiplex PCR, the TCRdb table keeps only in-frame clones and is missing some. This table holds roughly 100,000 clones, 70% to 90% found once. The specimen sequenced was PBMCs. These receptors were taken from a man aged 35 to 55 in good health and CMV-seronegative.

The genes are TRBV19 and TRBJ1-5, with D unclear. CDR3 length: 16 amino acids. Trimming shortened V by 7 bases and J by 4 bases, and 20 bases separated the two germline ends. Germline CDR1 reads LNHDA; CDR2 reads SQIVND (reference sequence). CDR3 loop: CASIGHLGPLNQPQHF. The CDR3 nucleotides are TGTGCCAGTATTGGGCATCTCGGCCCACTTAATCAGCCCCAGCATTTT.

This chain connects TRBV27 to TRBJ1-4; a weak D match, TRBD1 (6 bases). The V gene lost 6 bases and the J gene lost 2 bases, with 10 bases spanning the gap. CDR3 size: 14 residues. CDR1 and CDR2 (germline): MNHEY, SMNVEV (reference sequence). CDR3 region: CASRDTGTNEKLFF. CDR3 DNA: TGTGCCAGCAGGGACACAGGGACTAATGAAAAACTGTTTTTT.

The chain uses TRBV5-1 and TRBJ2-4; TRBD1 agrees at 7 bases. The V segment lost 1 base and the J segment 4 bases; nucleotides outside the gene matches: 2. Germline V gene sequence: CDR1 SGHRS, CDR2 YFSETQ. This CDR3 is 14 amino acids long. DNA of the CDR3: TGCGCCAGCAGCTTGACAGGGGAAAAAAACATTCAGTACTTC. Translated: CASSLTGEKNIQYF.

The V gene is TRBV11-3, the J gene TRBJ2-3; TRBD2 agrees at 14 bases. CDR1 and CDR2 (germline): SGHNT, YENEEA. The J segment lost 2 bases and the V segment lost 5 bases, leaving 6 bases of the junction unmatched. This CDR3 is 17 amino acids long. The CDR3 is CASSPGLAGGYTDTQYF. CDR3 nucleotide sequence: TGTGCCAGCAGCCCTGGACTAGCGGGGGGTTACACAGATACGCAGTATTTT.

The CDR3 DNA reads TGCGCCAGCAGCGGGCAAACTAACTATGGCTACACCTTC. Its protein product is CASSGQTNYGYTF. The J gene is TRBJ1-2, the V gene TRBV5-1; D not certain. The germline V gene encodes CDR1 SGHRS and CDR2 YFSETQ. The CDR3 has 13 amino acids. Trimming shortened V by 4 bases and J by 0 bases, and 7 bases separated the two germline ends.

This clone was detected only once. This CDR3 reads CASSQVGGRVYEQYF. As DNA, the CDR3 is TGTGCCAGCAGCCAAGTCGGGGGGCGCGTCTACGAGCAGTACTTC. V usage is TRBV14 and J usage is TRBJ2-7; a possible D gene is TRBD2 (7 bases). The CDR3 is made up of 15 amino acids. The V end was cut by 1 base, the J end by 3 bases, with 13 bases between. From germline, CDR1 is SGHDN and CDR2 FVKESK.

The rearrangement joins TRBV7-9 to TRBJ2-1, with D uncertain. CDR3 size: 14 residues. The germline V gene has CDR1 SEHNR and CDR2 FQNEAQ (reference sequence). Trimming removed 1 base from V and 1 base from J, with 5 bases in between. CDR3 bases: TGTGCCAGCAGCTTAGTGCGGTCCTACAATGAGCAGTTCTTC. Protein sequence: CASSLVRSYNEQFF.

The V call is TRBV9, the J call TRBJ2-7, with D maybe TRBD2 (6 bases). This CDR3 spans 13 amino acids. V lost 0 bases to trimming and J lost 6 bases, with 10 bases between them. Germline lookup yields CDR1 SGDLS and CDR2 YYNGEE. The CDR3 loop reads CASSVALRGEQYF. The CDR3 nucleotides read TGTGCCAGCAGCGTAGCGCTGCGGGGCGAGCAGTACTTC.

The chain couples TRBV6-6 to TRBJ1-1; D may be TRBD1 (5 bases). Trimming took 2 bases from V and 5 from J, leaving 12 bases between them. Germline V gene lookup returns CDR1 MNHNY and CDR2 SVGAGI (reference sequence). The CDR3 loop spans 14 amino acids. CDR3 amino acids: CASSYASQGTEAFF. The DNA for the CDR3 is TGTGCCAGCAGTTACGCGTCCCAGGGAACTGAAGCTTTCTTT.

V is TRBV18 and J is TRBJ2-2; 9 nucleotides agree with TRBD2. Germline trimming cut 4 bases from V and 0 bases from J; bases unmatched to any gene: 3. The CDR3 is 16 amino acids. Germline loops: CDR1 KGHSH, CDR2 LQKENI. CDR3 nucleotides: TGTGCCAGCTCACTAGCGGGGGAGCCGAACACCGGGGAGCTGTTTTTT. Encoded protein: CASSLAGEPNTGELFF.

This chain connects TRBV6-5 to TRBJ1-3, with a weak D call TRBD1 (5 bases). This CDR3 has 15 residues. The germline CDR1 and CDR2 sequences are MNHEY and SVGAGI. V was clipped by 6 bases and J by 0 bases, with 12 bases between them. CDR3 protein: CASRPAGHSGNTIYF. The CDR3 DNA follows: TGTGCCAGCAGACCCGCGGGGCACTCTGGAAACACCATATATTTT.

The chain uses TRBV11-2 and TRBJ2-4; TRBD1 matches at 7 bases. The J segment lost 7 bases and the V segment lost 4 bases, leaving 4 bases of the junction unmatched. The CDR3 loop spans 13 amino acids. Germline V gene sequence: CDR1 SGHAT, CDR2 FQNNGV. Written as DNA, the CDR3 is TGTGCCAGCAGCTCCCTACAGGGGAACATTCAGTACTTC. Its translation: CASSSLQGNIQYF.

The CDR3 loop is CASSPSGFGGDTQYF. Here the CDR3 DNA reads TGTGCCAGCAGCCCCTCGGGGTTTGGTGGAGATACGCAGTATTTT. V is TRBV7-2 and J is TRBJ2-3; maybe TRBD2 (5 bases). V gave up 5 bases and J gave up 5 bases, with 17 bases separating them. Germline assignment: CDR1 SGHTA and CDR2 FQGNSA. This CDR3 is built from 15 residues.

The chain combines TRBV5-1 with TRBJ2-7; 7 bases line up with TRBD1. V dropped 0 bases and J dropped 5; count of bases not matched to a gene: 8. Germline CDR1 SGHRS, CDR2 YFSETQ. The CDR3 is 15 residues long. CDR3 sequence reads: CASSLDRGFVDEQYF. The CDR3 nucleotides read TGCGCCAGCAGCTTGGACAGGGGATTCGTCGACGAGCAGTACTTC. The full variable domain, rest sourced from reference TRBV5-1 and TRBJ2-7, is KAGVTQTPRYLIKTRGQQVTLSCSPISGHRSVSWYQQTPGQGLQFLFEYFSETQRNKGNFPGRFSGRQFSNSRSEMNVSTLELGDSALYLCASSLDRGFVDEQYFGPGTRLTVT.

For the CDR3, the DNA is TGTGCCAGCAGCTTGGCGGGGAATCAGCCCCAGCATTTT. Its translation is CASSLAGNQPQHF. The chain links TRBV5-5 to TRBJ1-5; D not resolved. Trimming shortened V by 0 bases and J by 4 bases, and 5 bases separated the two germline ends. Germline V gives CDR1 SGHKS, CDR2 YYEKEE (reference sequence). This CDR3 spans 13 amino acids. Based on the CDR3 plus reference TRBV5-5 and TRBJ1-5, the full variable domain is DAGVTQSPTHLIKTRGQQVTLRCSPISGHKSVSWYQQVLGQGPQFIFQYYEKEERGRGNFPDRFSARQFPNYSSELNVNALLLGDSALYLCASSLAGNQPQHFGDGTRLSIL.

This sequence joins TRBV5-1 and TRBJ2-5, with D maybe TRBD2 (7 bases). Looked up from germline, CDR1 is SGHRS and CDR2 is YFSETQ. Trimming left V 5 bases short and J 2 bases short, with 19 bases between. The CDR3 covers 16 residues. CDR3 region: CASSLRPGGLQETQYF. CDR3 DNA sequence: TGCGCCAGCAGTCTGAGGCCGGGGGGCCTACAAGAGACCCAGTACTTC.